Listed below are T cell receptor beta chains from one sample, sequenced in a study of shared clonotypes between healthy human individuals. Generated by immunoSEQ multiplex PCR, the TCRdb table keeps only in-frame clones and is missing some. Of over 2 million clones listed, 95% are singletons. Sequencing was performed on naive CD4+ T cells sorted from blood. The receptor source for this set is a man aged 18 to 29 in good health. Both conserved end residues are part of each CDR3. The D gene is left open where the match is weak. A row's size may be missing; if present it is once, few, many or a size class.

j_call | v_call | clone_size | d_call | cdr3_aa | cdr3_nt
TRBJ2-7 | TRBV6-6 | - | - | CASSNRASYEQYF | TGTGCCAGCAGCAATCGGGCCTCCTACGAGCAGTACTTC
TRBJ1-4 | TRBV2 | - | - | CASSSGESQDEKLFF | TGTGCCAGCAGTTCTGGGGAGTCACAGGATGAAAAACTGTTTTTT
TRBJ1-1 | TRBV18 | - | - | CASSPGGYAEAFF | TGTGCCAGCTCACCAGGGGGGTACGCTGAAGCTTTCTTT
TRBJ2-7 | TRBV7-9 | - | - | CASSLSALVVEQYF | TGTGCCAGCAGCTTATCTGCCCTCGTAGTTGAGCAGTACTTC
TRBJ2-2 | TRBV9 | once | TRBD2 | CASSAELGLESTGELFF | TGTGCCAGCAGCGCAGAATTGGGACTAGAAAGCACCGGGGAGCTGTTTTTT
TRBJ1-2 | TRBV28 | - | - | CASSFGQIYGYTF | TGTGCCAGCAGTTTCGGGCAGATCTATGGCTACACCTTC
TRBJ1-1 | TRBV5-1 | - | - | CASNHGGNTEAFF | TGCGCCAGCAACCACGGGGGTAACACTGAAGCTTTCTTT
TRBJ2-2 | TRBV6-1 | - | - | CANSAQRNTGELFF | TGTGCCAACTCTGCCCAGAGGAACACCGGGGAGCTGTTTTTT
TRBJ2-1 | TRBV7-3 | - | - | CASSLREGAGEQFF | TGTGCCAGCAGCTTAAGGGAGGGGGCAGGTGAGCAGTTCTTC
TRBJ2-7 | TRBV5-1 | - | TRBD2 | CASSPGTSGTLGVYEQYF | TGCGCCAGCAGTCCCGGGACTAGCGGGACTTTGGGGGTGTACGAGCAGTACTTC
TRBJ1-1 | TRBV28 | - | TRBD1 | CASSLFGQGKSTEAFF | TGTGCCAGCAGTTTATTTGGACAGGGGAAGAGTACTGAAGCTTTCTTT
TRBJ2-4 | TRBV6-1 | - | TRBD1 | CASSGDRAKNIQYF | TGTGCCAGCAGTGGGGACAGAGCCAAAAACATTCAGTACTTC
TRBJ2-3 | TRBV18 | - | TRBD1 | CASSRVSGTGDTDTQYF | TGTGCCAGCTCACGAGTCTCCGGGACAGGGGACACAGATACGCAGTATTTT
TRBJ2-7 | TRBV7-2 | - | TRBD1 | CASSLVGTESYEQYF | TGTGCCAGCAGCTTAGTAGGGACAGAGTCCTACGAGCAGTACTTC
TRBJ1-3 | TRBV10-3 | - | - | CAIRGEGNTIYF | TGTGCCATCAGGGGTGAAGGAAACACCATATATTTT
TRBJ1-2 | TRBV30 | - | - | CAWSRFNYGYTF | TGTGCCTGGAGTAGATTTAACTATGGCTACACCTTC
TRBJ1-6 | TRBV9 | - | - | CASSAQLPLHF | TGTGCCAGCAGCGCACAGCTACCCCTCCACTTT
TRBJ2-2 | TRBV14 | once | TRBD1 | CASSHFILTGGLYYTGELFF | TGTGCCAGCAGCCATTTCATCCTCACAGGGGGCCTATATTACACCGGGGAGCTGTTTTTT
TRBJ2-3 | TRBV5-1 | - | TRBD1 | CASSVGTGTSTDTQYF | TGCGCCAGCAGCGTGGGGACAGGGACTAGCACAGATACGCAGTATTTT
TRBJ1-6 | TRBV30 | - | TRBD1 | CAWSKTTGSPTSPLHF | TGTGCCTGGAGTAAAACGACAGGGAGCCCGACTTCACCCCTCCACTTT
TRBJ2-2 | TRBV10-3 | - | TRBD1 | CAISYRGTGELFF | TGTGCCATCAGTTACAGGGGCACCGGGGAGCTGTTTTTT
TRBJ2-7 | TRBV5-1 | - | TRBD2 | CASSLGTSGSGEQYF | TGCGCCAGCAGCTTAGGGACTAGCGGGAGTGGCGAGCAGTACTTC
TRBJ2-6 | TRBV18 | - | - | CASSPFDRLFSGANVLTF | TGTGCCAGCTCACCCTTCGACAGATTGTTCTCTGGGGCCAACGTCCTGACTTTC
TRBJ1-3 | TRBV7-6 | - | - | CASSAQDSYSGNTIYF | TGTGCCAGCAGCGCCCAGGACAGTTACTCTGGAAACACCATATATTTT
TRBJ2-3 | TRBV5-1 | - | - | CASSAEWGQGSTDTQYF | TGCGCCAGCAGCGCCGAGTGGGGGCAGGGGTCGACAGATACGCAGTATTTT
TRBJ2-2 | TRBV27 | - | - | CASSLSLTLNTGELFF | TGTGCCAGCAGTTTATCCCTCACCTTAAACACCGGGGAGCTGTTTTTT
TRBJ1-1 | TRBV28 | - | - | CASSVGTPNTEAFF | TGTGCCAGCAGTGTGGGGACACCGAACACTGAAGCTTTCTTT
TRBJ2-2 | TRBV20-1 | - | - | CSARATGELFF | TGCAGTGCTAGGGCCACCGGGGAGCTGTTTTTT
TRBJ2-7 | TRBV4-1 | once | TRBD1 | CASSQDRTGGRDEQYF | TGCGCCAGCAGCCAAGATCGAACAGGGGGAAGAGACGAGCAGTACTTC
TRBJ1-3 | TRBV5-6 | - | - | CASSIGTSGNTIYF | TGTGCCAGCAGCATCGGGACCTCTGGAAACACCATATATTTT
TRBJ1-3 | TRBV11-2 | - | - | CASSWGTGNTIYF | TGTGCCAGCAGCTGGGGGACAGGAAACACCATATATTTT
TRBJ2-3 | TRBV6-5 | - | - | CASSRTPSTDTQYF | TGTGCCAGCAGTCGGACACCCAGCACAGATACGCAGTATTTT
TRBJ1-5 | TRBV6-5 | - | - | CASSPAKGYQPQHF | TGTGCCAGCAGTCCAGCTAAAGGTTATCAGCCCCAGCATTTT
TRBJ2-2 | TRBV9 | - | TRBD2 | CASSVVGFGTSGSRTGELFF | TGTGCCAGCAGCGTAGTAGGCTTCGGGACTAGCGGGAGTAGAACCGGGGAGCTGTTTTTT
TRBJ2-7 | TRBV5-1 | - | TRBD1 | CASSLGSTGSYEQYF | TGCGCCAGCAGCCTGGGATCGACAGGGTCCTACGAGCAGTACTTC
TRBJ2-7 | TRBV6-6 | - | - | CASSIDAVEQYF | TGTGCCAGCTCCATTGACGCTGTCGAGCAGTACTTC
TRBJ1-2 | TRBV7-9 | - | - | CASSLEVRGYGYTF | TGTGCCAGCAGCTTAGAGGTCAGGGGTTATGGCTACACCTTC
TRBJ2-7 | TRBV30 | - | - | CAWSVTGPYEQYF | TGTGCCTGGAGTGTAACGGGGCCCTACGAGCAGTACTTC
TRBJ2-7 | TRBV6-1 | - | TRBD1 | CASSEGQVISSEQYF | TGTGCCAGCAGTGAGGGACAGGTTATTTCTTCCGAGCAGTACTTC
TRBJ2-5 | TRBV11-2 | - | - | CASSSSIGQRETQYF | TGTGCCAGCAGCTCCTCAATAGGACAGAGGGAGACCCAGTACTTC
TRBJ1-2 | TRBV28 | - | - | CASSPTKYYGYTF | TGTGCCAGCAGTCCGACTAAGTACTATGGCTACACCTTC
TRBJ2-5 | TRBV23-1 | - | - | CASSQWGRGPFQETQYF | TGCGCCAGCAGTCAATGGGGCAGGGGCCCTTTTCAAGAGACCCAGTACTTC
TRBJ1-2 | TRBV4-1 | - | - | CASSQGVRAEGYTF | TGCGCCAGCAGCCAAGGAGTTAGGGCGGAAGGCTACACCTTC
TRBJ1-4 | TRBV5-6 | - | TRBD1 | CASSLGTGVGEKLFF | TGTGCCAGCAGCTTGGGGACAGGGGTCGGTGAAAAACTGTTTTTT
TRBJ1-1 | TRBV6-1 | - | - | CASSLSPTLGTEAFF | TGTGCCAGCAGCCTTAGTCCTACCCTCGGCACTGAAGCTTTCTTT
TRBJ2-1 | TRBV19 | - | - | CASSAETRTNEQFF | TGTGCCAGTAGTGCCGAGACAAGGACTAATGAGCAGTTCTTC
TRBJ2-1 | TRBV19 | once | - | CASSPRLDNEQFF | TGTGCCAGTAGTCCAAGACTGGATAATGAGCAGTTCTTC
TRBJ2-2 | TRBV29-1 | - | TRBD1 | CSGGQRNTGELFF | TGCAGCGGGGGACAGAGAAACACCGGGGAGCTGTTTTTT
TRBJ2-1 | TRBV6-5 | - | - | CASTRSGGPANEQFF | TGTGCCAGCACCAGGTCGGGGGGCCCTGCCAATGAGCAGTTCTTC
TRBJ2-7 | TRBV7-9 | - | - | CASSPQPPYEQYF | TGTGCCAGCAGCCCTCAACCTCCTTACGAGCAGTACTTC
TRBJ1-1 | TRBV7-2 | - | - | CASSLIKTEAFF | TGTGCCAGCAGCCTTATCAAGACTGAAGCTTTCTTT
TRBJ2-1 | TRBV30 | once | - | CAWSGGSYEQFF | TGTGCCTGGAGTGGGGGTTCCTATGAGCAGTTCTTC
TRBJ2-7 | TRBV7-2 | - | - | CASSLGQGTYEQYF | TGTGCCAGCAGCTTAGGGCAGGGGACCTACGAGCAGTACTTC